This TCR beta chain was recovered during a study of PD-L1 blockade in urothelial cancer. Of note for this clone: Germline is not matched at one junction end, which may reflect a read error.

The germline V gene has CDR1 SNHLY and CDR2 FYNNEI. This CDR3 has 13 residues. PCRs were each spiked with synthetic TCR analog templates. Sequenced by immunoSEQ multiplex PCR; TCRdb stores in-frame clones only, minus some. The data show 37,000 or so clones, approximately 83% seen once. For each patient, 1 to 8 samples were obtained, pretreatment and on-treatment. This receptor was taken from a man aged 55 to 70 with urothelial cancer. The chain joins TRBV2 to TRBJ2-3, with D possibly TRBD1 on 6 matching bases. Source: PBMCs, taken around atezolizumab (anti-PD-L1) treatment. The CDR3 region is CARRGRGTDTQYF. CDR3 nucleotides: TGTGCCCGCAGGGGCAGGGGCACAGATACGCAGTATTTT. The full variable domain, with the rest looked up from reference TRBV2 and TRBJ2-3, is EPEVTQTPSHQVTQMGQEVILRCVPISNHLYFYWYRQILGQKVEFLVSFYNNEISEKSEIFDDQFSVERPDGSNFTLKIRSTKLEDSAMYFCARRGRGTDTQYFGPGTRLTVL.